The entry below gives a single T cell receptor beta chain sequence along with its context. This clonotype was recorded at least ten times. The antigen it recognizes is unknown. No much larger clone is present one base from it, and per-base qualities are unavailable. TCR beta CDR3 regions were amplified from RNA transcripts. A first-round RT-PCR of the TCR CDR3 used the HTBI primer set with the Qiagen OneStep RT-PCR kit. Libraries were constructed in a second round of multiplex PCR, after which size selection and purification were carried out. Libraries were sequenced paired-end with 100 bp reads on an Illumina HiSeq2000. On the study's bioinformatics: SOAPnuke was used to process the raw data, throwing out any read that contained adapters or uncalled bases, had a mean Phred below 15, or lacked an exact constant-primer or identifier match. High-quality paired reads were merged using COPE v1.2.5, and each unique nucleotide sequence was defined as a clonotype. MiTCR v1.1 was used to align clonotypes to the IMGT TRBV, TRBD and TRBJ reference segments. The analysis included only V-J combinations with a frequency above 0.0001, which together covered 99% to 99.2% of the repertoires. The TCS score was defined as the ratio of F50 (clonal expansion) to E x V (chaos), calculated using BLOSUM62-based TCRdist between CDR3 peptides within each V-J. Welch's t-statistics and random forest reduced around 520 V-J features to some 14, which were used in a naive Bayes classifier (R e1071). The Morisita-Horn index was used to measure how similar the thyroid and blood repertoires were. TCRdb reprocessed the public reads (quality trimming at Q25 with fastp, clone calling with MiXCR) and kept in-frame beta chains. When rows share a CDR3 protein, they turn into one entry using the most common DNA and genes. These V and J calls derive from TCRdb rather than the authors' analysis. This sample is represented by about 610,000 distinct CDR3 sequences; roughly 50% of them were singletons. The ten most abundant clones make up about 8% of the sample.

This entry belongs to a study of T cells in Graves' hyperthyroidism and ophthalmopathy (dated by TCRdb to about 2019). Regarding the complete study: To identify TCR V-J signatures that set the groups apart, the researchers used a discovery cohort of 100 patients, made up of about 44 with Graves' ophthalmopathy and about 60 with stable Graves' hyperthyroidism. For training and testing, the 95 to 100 patients in the discovery cohort were randomly divided in a 7:3 ratio. Following sampling, methimazole starting at 30 mg daily was given to hyperthyroidism patients, and high-dose intravenous methylprednisolone was given to ophthalmopathy patients. The study also compared thyroid tissue and blood T-cell repertoires from about six Graves' hyperthyroidism patients. The paper reports TCR Vbeta CDR3 sequencing of some 140 peripheral blood samples: some 41 ophthalmopathy, 75 to 80 hyperthyroidism and approximately 17 progressor patients. Whether ophthalmopathy could be predicted prospectively was tested in an independent validation cohort made up of some 20 hyperthyroidism patients plus 17 patients who later progressed to ophthalmopathy.

V is reduced by 2 bases and J by 1 base, leaving a spacing of 21 bases between them. Looking up the germline V gene yields CDR1 SGHNT and CDR2 YENEEA. The CDR3, from cysteine to phenylalanine, totals 19 residues. CDR3 DNA only is kept here, 57 bases in frame from base 1. A patient counted as having stable Graves' hyperthyroidism if no progression to ophthalmopathy occurred over 18 months of follow-up. Hyperthyroidism patients were newly diagnosed, with disease duration under 2 months, and aged 18 to 65 years. Exclusion was applied to patients with uncontrolled infections, other autoimmune diseases, pregnancy or lactation. Diagnoses relied on clinical symptoms, serum thyroxine and TRAb, thyroid ultrasound and orbital computed tomography. Total RNA was extracted with Trizol reagent, and quality was checked on an Agilent 2100 Bioanalyzer. General findings and caveats noted by the study authors: A 13 V-J signature model separated ophthalmopathy from stable hyperthyroidism, with nearly 90% sensitivity and roughly 84% specificity in cross-validation and 80%/75% in testing. Most expanded thyroid clonotypes (frequency above 0.001) were also found in blood, which suggests that blood repertoires may mirror thyroid immune responses. In validation, the model predicted progression to ophthalmopathy a median of roughly six months before onset, with approximately 68% sensitivity and roughly 77% specificity. No statistical method was used to fix the sample size in advance, and group allocation was not hidden from the investigators.

This receptor was identified in a woman in her late teens or twenties with Graves' hyperthyroidism. This chain is built from TRBV11-3 and TRBJ1-5; the best D guess is TRBD1, with 5 bases matching. The sequencing input was peripheral blood or thyroid tissue (not recorded which). The nucleotide sequence is TGTGCCAGCAGCTTATATCGGGGAGGTCAAGGACAAAGCAATCAGCCCCAGCATTTT. The translation is CASSLYRGGQGQSNQPQHF.